The source of this T cell receptor beta chain is a study of blood T cell repertoires in COVID-19. Across the study: Researchers got acute and convalescent COVID-19 samples from the United States, Italy and Spain. T cells, B-cell-depleted T cells, or PBMCs provided the cDNA or gDNA that served as material.

The germline CDR1 and CDR2 sequences are SGHVS and FQNEAQ. Trimming shortened V by 1 base and J by 4 bases, and 7 bases separated the two germline ends. The CDR3 covers 13 residues. This clone was seen only once. As originally analysed: It was from reference gene primer amplification that nucleated cell counts were estimated. This table comes from immunoSEQ multiplex PCR, and its TCRdb copy is limited to in-frame clones, with some not included. V, J and clone size are those of that table, while D and trimming were read from the DNA. The data contain around 140,000 clones, about 89% of them singletons. Cohort allocation depended upon clinical history that participants reported.

The clonotype was recovered from a man aged 60 to 75 who had recovered from COVID-19. Sequencing was performed on PBMCs or T cells enriched from blood (not recorded which). The chain combines TRBV7-8 with TRBJ1-1; D uncertain. The CDR3 sequence is CASSLGLSTEAFF. The CDR3 DNA reads as TGTGCCAGCAGCTTAGGACTGAGCACTGAAGCTTTCTTT.